Presented here are 25 T cell receptor beta chains from one specimen sequenced in a study of CD8 T cells in Susac syndrome. RNA, at about 0.5 to 1 ug, was reverse transcribed with random hexamers. A single record per CDR3 protein comes from TCRdb applying MiXCR to the immunoSEQ multiplex PCR reads. The table shows roughly 120,000 distinct CDR3 sequences, with roughly 96% occurring only once. Sequenced sample: CD4+ T cells from PBMCs. The receptors originated from a human donor in good health.

The chain carries TRBV9 and TRBJ2-6; D may be TRBD1 (6 bases). This CDR3 spans 16 amino acids. Trimming left V 5 bases short and J 1 base short, with 13 bases between. Germline CDR1 and CDR2: SGDLS and YYNGEE. In DNA form, the CDR3 reads TGTGCCAGCAGAGCAGGGGAGTGGTCTGGGGCCAACGTCCTGACTTTC. This sequence encodes CASRAGEWSGANVLTF.

This chain connects TRBV2 to TRBJ2-2; D remains ambiguous. The V end was cut by 6 bases, the J end by 5 bases, with 13 bases between. The length of the CDR3 is 14 residues. Germline lookup yields CDR1 SNHLY and CDR2 FYNNEI. The CDR3 nucleotides are TGTGCCAGCAGATCGGACCGGGCTACCGGGGAGCTGTTTTTT. Its protein product is CASRSDRATGELFF. Full variable domain (outside the CDR3, taken from reference TRBV2 and TRBJ2-2): EPEVTQTPSHQVTQMGQEVILRCVPISNHLYFYWYRQILGQKVEFLVSFYNNEISEKSEIFDDQFSVERPDGSNFTLKIRSTKLEDSAMYFCASRSDRATGELFFGEGSRLTVL.

V is TRBV7-9 and J is TRBJ1-1; D is unclear. Germline CDR1 is SEHNR and CDR2 is FQNEAQ (reference sequence). The V end was cut by 5 bases, the J end by 4 bases, with 11 bases between. This CDR3 is built from 13 residues. CDR3 in DNA: TGTGCCAGCAGCGAGGGCTCTAGCACTGAAGCTTTCTTT. Its translation: CASSEGSSTEAFF.

The chain joins TRBV18 to TRBJ2-5; 7 bases are shared with TRBD1. The germline V gene encodes CDR1 KGHSH and CDR2 LQKENI. Germline trimming cut 4 bases from V and 2 bases from J; bases unmatched to any gene: 1. The CDR3 extends over 13 amino acids. The CDR3 loop is CASSQDRQETQYF. The CDR3 DNA sequence: TGTGCCAGCTCACAGGACAGGCAAGAGACCCAGTACTTC.

The V gene is TRBV4-1, the J gene TRBJ2-5; D perhaps matches TRBD1 (6 bases). The germline V gene encodes CDR1 MGHRA and CDR2 YSYEKL. Trimming shortened V by 0 bases and J by 5 bases, and 19 bases separated the two germline ends. The CDR3 consists of 17 residues. As DNA, the CDR3 is TGCGCCAGCAGCCAAGATCTTGGTGGGGGCTTCGGGGAGACCCAGTACTTC. It codes for CASSQDLGGGFGETQYF.

This clonotype was observed a single time. CDR3 in amino acids: CASTPPLHF. The CDR3 DNA sequence: TGTGCCAGCACCCCGCCCCTCCACTTT. The gene calls are TRBV28 and TRBJ1-6, with unresolved D. The germline V and J ends were trimmed by 7 bases and 13 bases, with 5 bases remaining between them. The CDR3 consists of 9 residues. Germline V CDR1 and CDR2: MDHEN, SYDVKM.

This sequence joins TRBV9 and TRBJ2-2, with 9 bases aligning to TRBD2. There are 15 residues in the CDR3. V lost 3 bases and J lost 6; bases outside the gene matches: 6. CDR1 and CDR2 from the germline V gene are SGDLS and YYNGEE. CDR3 in amino acids: CASSARGGSAGELFF. The CDR3 DNA follows: TGTGCCAGCAGCGCGCGGGGGGGTAGTGCCGGGGAGCTGTTTTTT. Full variable domain (missing parts from reference TRBV9 and TRBJ2-2): DSGVTQTPKHLITATGQRVTLRCSPRSGDLSVYWYQQSLDQGLQFLIQYYNGEERAKGNILERFSAQQFPDLHSELNLSSLELGDSALYFCASSARGGSAGELFFGEGSRLTVL.

V gene TRBV20-1 combines with J gene TRBJ2-2; tentatively, D is TRBD2 (7 bases). This CDR3 contains 15 residues. In germline, CDR1 is DFQATT, CDR2 SNEGSKA (reference sequence). The V end lost 6 bases, the J end lost 3 bases, and 17 bases lay between the germline ends. CDR3 residues: CSARARGGDTGELFF. CDR3 sequence (DNA): TGCAGTGCCCGAGCTAGGGGGGGCGACACCGGGGAGCTGTTTTTT.

This chain links TRBV6-2 or TRBV6-3 with TRBJ2-3, with 10 positions matching TRBD2. V lost 6 bases, J lost 2 bases, and 5 bases stayed unmatched. This CDR3 is 15 amino acids long. CDR1 and CDR2 from the germline V gene are MNHEY and SVGEGT. CDR3 sequence: CASRSTSGITDTQYF. The CDR3, as DNA: TGTGCCAGCAGATCCACTAGCGGGATCACAGATACGCAGTATTTT.

This sequence joins TRBV7-3 and TRBJ2-1, with 8 bases fitting TRBD1. Germline assignment: CDR1 SGHTA and CDR2 FQGTGA. The CDR3 runs 13 residues. After removal of 9 bases from V and 3 bases from J, the junction contained 4 bases not matched to a gene. The CDR3 spells CASGTGVYNEQFF. CDR3 nucleotide sequence: TGTGCCAGTGGGACAGGCGTCTACAATGAGCAGTTCTTC.

J is TRBJ1-5 and V is TRBV12-3 or TRBV12-4; D not resolved. Trimming took 7 bases from V and 4 from J, leaving 14 bases between them. The CDR3 length is 14 residues. CDR3 sequence: CASTQSGGNQPQHF. Here the CDR3 DNA reads TGTGCCAGCACCCAATCGGGAGGGAATCAGCCCCAGCATTTT.

This clonotype was picked up one time. The rearrangement joins TRBV29-1 to TRBJ1-1; no clear D. Germline V gene lookup returns CDR1 SQVTM and CDR2 ANQGSEA. This CDR3 spans 11 amino acids. Trimming took off 2 bases at V and 7 bases at J, with 8 bases between the two ends. CDR3 loop: CSVENQREAFF. The CDR3, as DNA: TGCAGCGTTGAAAATCAGCGTGAAGCTTTCTTT. Variable domain in full (rest from reference TRBV29-1 and TRBJ1-1): SAVISQKPSRDICQRGTSLTIQCQVDSQVTMMFWYRQQPGQSLTLIATANQGSEATYESGFVIDKFPISRPNLTFSTLTVSNMSPEDSSIYLCSVENQREAFFGQGTRLTVV.

This chain connects TRBV24-1 to TRBJ2-3, with TRBD2 matching 11 bases. The germline gives CDR1 KGHDR, CDR2 SFDVKD. This CDR3 is built from 15 residues. With 9 bases clipped from V and 2 bases from J, the junction kept 6 bases outside the gene matches. In nucleotides, the CDR3 is TGTGCCACCTCGACTAGCGGGACAAACACAGATACGCAGTATTTT. Translated, it gives CATSTSGTNTDTQYF.

This clonotype was detected once. This chain links TRBV10-3 with TRBJ2-1; possibly TRBD1 for D (5 bases). With 4 bases removed from V and 5 bases from J, the gap between germline ends came to 12 bases. From germline, CDR1 is ENHRY and CDR2 SYGVKD. The CDR3 totals 14 residues. CDR3 loop: CAISGTTVNNEQFF. The CDR3, as DNA: TGTGCCATCAGTGGGACGACAGTCAACAATGAGCAGTTCTTC.

This rearrangement joins TRBV29-1 to TRBJ2-5, with D possibly TRBD2 on 5 matching bases. The V gene's germline CDR1 is SQVTM and CDR2 ANQGSEA. The CDR3 is 13 amino acids. Trimming removed 4 bases from V and 1 base from J, with 10 bases in between. In nucleotides, the CDR3 is TGCAGCGTTGTCGGGGTCTCCCAAGAGACCCAGTACTTC. Translation gives CSVVGVSQETQYF.

The rearrangement uses TRBV3-1 and TRBJ2-2; either TRBD1 or TRBD2 may fit D (5 bases each). There are 16 residues in the CDR3. V lost 1 base, J lost 4 bases, and 13 bases lay in between. Germline V gene data show CDR1 as LGHDT and CDR2 as YNNKEL (reference sequence). The CDR3 protein is CASSQGKGAGTGELFF. The CDR3 coding sequence is TGTGCCAGCAGCCAAGGGAAAGGGGCGGGCACCGGGGAGCTGTTTTTT.

The chain is built from TRBV3-1 and TRBJ1-2; unclear D gene. The V gene lost 0 bases and the J gene lost 6 bases, with 14 bases spanning the gap. The CDR3 is made up of 15 amino acids. Germline V gene lookup returns CDR1 LGHDT and CDR2 YNNKEL (reference sequence). The CDR3: CASSQDHSMRDGYTF. DNA of the CDR3: TGTGCCAGCAGCCAAGATCATAGTATGAGGGATGGCTACACCTTC.

The chain has TRBV20-1 and TRBJ2-7; a weak D match, TRBD2 (5 bases). Looked up from germline, CDR1 is DFQATT and CDR2 is SNEGSKA (reference sequence). The CDR3 spans 13 residues. V dropped 6 bases and J dropped 4 bases, with 16 bases sitting between them. This CDR3 is CSALPGTQYEQYF. CDR3 sequence (DNA): TGCAGTGCATTACCGGGAACCCAGTACGAGCAGTACTTC.

This clonotype is a singleton in its sample. The V and J genes are TRBV29-1 and TRBJ2-5, with D possibly TRBD1 on 5 matching bases. V was trimmed by 6 bases and J by 5 bases, leaving 16 bases between them. CDR3 length: 13 amino acids. Germline V gene lookup returns CDR1 SQVTM and CDR2 ANQGSEA. CDR3 amino acids: CSVREGVLETQYF. Here the CDR3 DNA reads TGCAGCGTGAGAGAAGGGGTGTTGGAGACCCAGTACTTC. Drawing the rest from reference TRBV29-1 and TRBJ2-5, the complete variable domain is SAVISQKPSRDICQRGTSLTIQCQVDSQVTMMFWYRQQPGQSLTLIATANQGSEATYESGFVIDKFPISRPNLTFSTLTVSNMSPEDSSIYLCSVREGVLETQYFGPGTRLLVL.

This chain joins TRBV20-1 and TRBJ2-7, with 8 bases lining up with TRBD1. CDR1 DFQATT and CDR2 SNEGSKA come from the germline V gene (reference sequence). The CDR3 totals 15 residues. J was trimmed by 3 bases and V by 1 base; bases with no gene match: 8. The CDR3 sequence is CSARGGAGGLYEQYF. The CDR3 bases are TGCAGTGCTAGAGGAGGGGCAGGGGGCCTCTACGAGCAGTACTTC.

This clonotype was picked up one time. This chain links TRBV7-8 with TRBJ1-5; D gene ambiguous. The CDR3 length is 15 residues. Deletions cut 5 bases from V and 5 bases from J, with 16 bases between. Germline V gives CDR1 SGHVS, CDR2 FQNEAQ. The DNA for the CDR3 is TGTGCCAGCAGCCCGGACGGGTCCGGGGATCAGCCCCAGCATTTT. It translates to CASSPDGSGDQPQHF.

The rearrangement uses TRBV27 and TRBJ2-7, with TRBD1 identical over 7 bases. The germline gives CDR1 MNHEY, CDR2 SMNVEV (reference sequence). The CDR3 is made up of 13 amino acids. The junction had 3 bases not matched to a gene; V was cut back by 5 bases and J by 2 bases. CDR3 coding DNA: TGTGCCAGCAGTATGACAGGGCCCTACGAGCAGTACTTC. It is translated as CASSMTGPYEQYF.

This rearrangement joins TRBV11-1 to TRBJ2-1; 9 bases are a match to TRBD2. CDR3 length equals 13 residues. J was trimmed by 5 bases and V by 11 bases; bases with no gene match: 7. Germline CDR1 is SGHAT and CDR2 is FQDESV (reference sequence). CDR3 in amino acids: CAVRGGLHNEQFF. CDR3 DNA sequence: TGTGCCGTGCGGGGGGGCCTCCACAATGAGCAGTTCTTC. Full variable domain (outside the CDR3, taken from reference TRBV11-1 and TRBJ2-1): EAEVAQSPRYKITEKSQAVAFWCDPISGHATLYWYRQILGQGPELLVQFQDESVVDDSQLPKDRFSAERLKGVDSTLKIQPAELGDSAMYLCAVRGGLHNEQFFGPGTRLTVL.

V is TRBV5-1 and J is TRBJ2-7, with 10 nucleotides matching TRBD1. This CDR3 is 17 amino acids long. The J segment lost 0 bases and the V segment lost 1 base, leaving 7 bases of the junction unmatched. Germline assignment: CDR1 SGHRS and CDR2 YFSETQ. Here the CDR3 DNA reads TGCGCCAGCAGCTTGTACCGGGACAGGGGACCCTCCTACGAGCAGTACTTC. As protein: CASSLYRDRGPSYEQYF.

The rearrangement joins TRBV3-1 to TRBJ1-2, with TRBD1 as a possible D gene (6 bases). Germline CDR1 LGHDT, CDR2 YNNKEL (reference sequence). V was shortened by 6 bases and J by 7 bases, with 15 bases between the two germline ends. CDR3 length: 13 residues. CDR3 sequence reads: CASSWGQTGGYTF. In nucleotides, the CDR3 is TGTGCCAGCAGTTGGGGACAAACCGGTGGCTACACCTTC.